A selection of T cell receptor beta chains follows, all from one sample in a study of T cells after yellow fever vaccination. TCRdb re-called the 5' RACE reads with MiXCR, one entry per CDR3 protein. The sample holds approximately 140,000 distinct CDR3 sequences; less than 9.5% are singletons and the top ten take under 0.85%. The sequenced sample was CD4+ T cells sorted from PBMCs, obtained 5 days after the yellow fever booster vaccination. The origin of the receptors is a man aged 30 to 39 who received the YFV17D yellow fever vaccine. Both conserved end residues are part of each CDR3. D genes are given only for firm matches. Clone size, where shown, is once, few, many, or a class for clones that have expanded.

D gene: TRBD2; clone size: .; V gene: TRBV5-1; J gene: TRBJ2-2; CDR3 DNA: TGCGCCAGCAGTTCCAGCGGGAGAGACACCGGGGAGCTGTTTTTT; CDR3 protein: CASSSSGRDTGELFF
D gene: TRBD2; clone size: many; V gene: TRBV28; J gene: TRBJ2-1; CDR3 DNA: TGTGCCAGCAGCGAAACCGGGACTAGCGCATACAATGAGCAGTTCTTC; CDR3 protein: CASSETGTSAYNEQFF
D gene: TRBD1; clone size: many; V gene: TRBV5-1; J gene: TRBJ2-4; CDR3 DNA: TGCGCCAGCAGCTGGACAGGGGGGAACATTCAGTACTTC; CDR3 protein: CASSWTGGNIQYF
D gene: .; clone size: few; V gene: TRBV19; J gene: TRBJ1-1; CDR3 DNA: TGTGCCAGTAGTATCCGTTCGGGGCAGCCTGAAGCTTTCTTT; CDR3 protein: CASSIRSGQPEAFF
D gene: TRBD2; clone size: many; V gene: TRBV5-1; J gene: TRBJ2-1; CDR3 DNA: TGCGCCAGCAGCTCCACTAGCGGGGGCGCCTACAATGAGCAGTTCTTC; CDR3 protein: CASSSTSGGAYNEQFF
D gene: TRBD1; clone size: few; V gene: TRBV6-1; J gene: TRBJ1-2; CDR3 DNA: TGTGCCAGCAGCGAGGGACAGGGGAGGAATGGCTACACCTTC; CDR3 protein: CASSEGQGRNGYTF
D gene: .; clone size: many; V gene: TRBV12-3/TRBV12-4; J gene: TRBJ2-5; CDR3 DNA: TGTGCCAGCAGCCCCACTGGGAAAGAGACCCAGTACTTC; CDR3 protein: CASSPTGKETQYF
D gene: .; clone size: .; V gene: TRBV3-1; J gene: TRBJ2-1; CDR3 DNA: TGTGCCTCCACCAAGCAGGTCCGTCGGAGACAAAATGACAATGAGCAGTTCTTC; CDR3 protein: CASTKQVRRRQNDNEQFF
D gene: TRBD2; clone size: many; V gene: TRBV29-1; J gene: TRBJ2-7; CDR3 DNA: TGCAGCGTCCGAATAGCGGGAGGAGCCTACGAGCAGTACTTC; CDR3 protein: CSVRIAGGAYEQYF
D gene: .; clone size: many; V gene: TRBV20-1; J gene: TRBJ2-5; CDR3 DNA: TGCAGTGCTAGACCCCCAGGGGTCCAAGAGACCCAGTACTTC; CDR3 protein: CSARPPGVQETQYF
D gene: .; clone size: .; V gene: TRBV20-1; J gene: TRBJ2-7; CDR3 DNA: TGCAGTGCTAGGGAAAGGTCAGGGCTCTCCTACGAGCAGTACTTC; CDR3 protein: CSARERSGLSYEQYF
D gene: .; clone size: many; V gene: TRBV7-2; J gene: TRBJ2-1; CDR3 DNA: TGTGCCAGCAGCTTGAACTACCTTAGTGGGCAGTTCTTC; CDR3 protein: CASSLNYLSGQFF
D gene: TRBD1; clone size: many; V gene: TRBV5-1; J gene: TRBJ2-3; CDR3 DNA: TGCGCCAGCAGCTCGACAGGGGGCACAGATACGCAGTATTTT; CDR3 protein: CASSSTGGTDTQYF
D gene: TRBD2; clone size: many; V gene: TRBV20-1; J gene: TRBJ2-7; CDR3 DNA: TGCAGTGCTAGATCCGGGACTAGCGGGCATAGCTCCTACGAGCAGTACTTC; CDR3 protein: CSARSGTSGHSSYEQYF
D gene: TRBD1; clone size: many; V gene: TRBV20-1; J gene: TRBJ2-1; CDR3 DNA: TGCAGTGTTCCGGGACAGGGTTGGGATGAGCAGTTCTTC; CDR3 protein: CSVPGQGWDEQFF
D gene: TRBD1; clone size: few; V gene: TRBV18; J gene: TRBJ2-7; CDR3 DNA: TGTGCCAGCTCACCAGGGGCACAGGGGATTTACGAGCAGTACTTC; CDR3 protein: CASSPGAQGIYEQYF
D gene: .; clone size: .; V gene: TRBV7-9; J gene: TRBJ2-1; CDR3 DNA: TGTGCCAGCAGCCCTGGACCCCTCAATGAGCAGTTCTTC; CDR3 protein: CASSPGPLNEQFF
D gene: .; clone size: few; V gene: TRBV25-1; J gene: TRBJ2-2; CDR3 DNA: TGTGCCAGCAACCAACTGAACACCGGGGAGCTGTTTTTT; CDR3 protein: CASNQLNTGELFF
D gene: TRBD1; clone size: many; V gene: TRBV5-1; J gene: TRBJ2-2; CDR3 DNA: TGCGCCAGCAGCTTCAAGGGGACAGAAGGCGGGGAGCTGTTTTTT; CDR3 protein: CASSFKGTEGGELFF
D gene: .; clone size: few; V gene: TRBV5-5; J gene: TRBJ1-5; CDR3 DNA: TGTGCCAGCAGCCTACAGGGCCCGGCGGGTAATCAGCCCCAGCATTTT; CDR3 protein: CASSLQGPAGNQPQHF
D gene: .; clone size: many; V gene: TRBV6-5; J gene: TRBJ1-5; CDR3 DNA: TGTGCCAGCAGTTACTCGAGGTCCCAGCCCCAGCATTTT; CDR3 protein: CASSYSRSQPQHF
D gene: .; clone size: .; V gene: TRBV12-3/TRBV12-4; J gene: TRBJ2-7; CDR3 DNA: TGTGCCAGCAGCTTGTCAGGGATTCGGGAGCAGTACTTC; CDR3 protein: CASSLSGIREQYF
D gene: .; clone size: many; V gene: TRBV6-1; J gene: TRBJ2-5; CDR3 DNA: TGTGCCAGCTCCGGGGCAGGGTGGGAAGAGACCCAGTACTTC; CDR3 protein: CASSGAGWEETQYF
D gene: .; clone size: .; V gene: TRBV4-3; J gene: TRBJ2-2; CDR3 DNA: TGCGCCAGCAGCCAAGAACCTAATACATCCGGGGAGCTGTTTTTT; CDR3 protein: CASSQEPNTSGELFF
D gene: .; clone size: many; V gene: TRBV5-1; J gene: TRBJ1-1; CDR3 DNA: TGCGCCAGCAGCTTGTCAGGATTCACTGAAGCTTTCTTT; CDR3 protein: CASSLSGFTEAFF
D gene: TRBD1; clone size: many; V gene: TRBV11-2; J gene: TRBJ2-2; CDR3 DNA: TGTGCCAGCAGCTCTGGACAGGGGGTTGGCGGGGAGCTGTTTTTT; CDR3 protein: CASSSGQGVGGELFF
D gene: TRBD2; clone size: many; V gene: TRBV2; J gene: TRBJ2-1; CDR3 DNA: TGTGCCAGCACCCTAGCGGGAGGGCCGTCCAATGAGCAGTTCTTC; CDR3 protein: CASTLAGGPSNEQFF
D gene: .; clone size: many; V gene: TRBV12-3/TRBV12-4; J gene: TRBJ2-7; CDR3 DNA: TGTGCCAGCAGACCGCCCGGGACTCTCTCCTACGAGCAGTACTTC; CDR3 protein: CASRPPGTLSYEQYF
D gene: .; clone size: many; V gene: TRBV7-2; J gene: TRBJ1-5; CDR3 DNA: TGTGCCAGCAGCTTCTCGGGATCATATAGCAATCAGCCCCAGCATTTT; CDR3 protein: CASSFSGSYSNQPQHF
D gene: .; clone size: many; V gene: TRBV24-1; J gene: TRBJ2-1; CDR3 DNA: TGTGCCACCAGTGATTTGTCCAGGGACGTCAATGAGCAGTTCTTC; CDR3 protein: CATSDLSRDVNEQFF
D gene: TRBD2; clone size: many; V gene: TRBV30; J gene: TRBJ2-1; CDR3 DNA: TGTGCCTGGAGTAATTCTAGGCTAGCGGGAGCGGGTTACAATGAGCAGTTCTTC; CDR3 protein: CAWSNSRLAGAGYNEQFF
D gene: .; clone size: many; V gene: TRBV7-2; J gene: TRBJ2-1; CDR3 DNA: TGTGCCAGCAGCTTCAGCGAATTCAATGAGCAGTTCTTC; CDR3 protein: CASSFSEFNEQFF
D gene: TRBD2; clone size: many; V gene: TRBV20-1; J gene: TRBJ2-1; CDR3 DNA: TGCAGTGCAGGGACTAGCGGGAGTACGCGCTACAATGAGCAGTTCTTC; CDR3 protein: CSAGTSGSTRYNEQFF
D gene: .; clone size: many; V gene: TRBV12-3/TRBV12-4; J gene: TRBJ1-5; CDR3 DNA: TGTGCCAGCAGTTTGGGAGGCGGACAGCCCCAGCATTTT; CDR3 protein: CASSLGGGQPQHF
D gene: TRBD2; clone size: few; V gene: TRBV5-4; J gene: TRBJ2-1; CDR3 DNA: TGTGCCAGCAGCTCCCCGGGACTAGGGCCTACGCATGAGCAGTTCTTC; CDR3 protein: CASSSPGLGPTHEQFF
D gene: TRBD2; clone size: many; V gene: TRBV5-5; J gene: TRBJ2-5; CDR3 DNA: TGTGCCAGCAGCACCGGGACTAGCGGGATCGAGTCTCAAGAGACCCAGTACTTC; CDR3 protein: CASSTGTSGIESQETQYF
D gene: .; clone size: many; V gene: TRBV6-5; J gene: TRBJ2-2; CDR3 DNA: TGTGCCAGCAGTTACAGGTCGGCGAACACCGGGGAGCTGTTTTTT; CDR3 protein: CASSYRSANTGELFF
D gene: TRBD2; clone size: many; V gene: TRBV3-1; J gene: TRBJ2-3; CDR3 DNA: TGTGCCAGCAGCCAACTAGCGGGAACAGATACGCAGTATTTT; CDR3 protein: CASSQLAGTDTQYF
D gene: .; clone size: many; V gene: TRBV7-2; J gene: TRBJ1-2; CDR3 DNA: TGTGCCAGCAGCCCCGTACGCTATGGCTACACCTTC; CDR3 protein: CASSPVRYGYTF
D gene: TRBD1; clone size: many; V gene: TRBV14; J gene: TRBJ1-4; CDR3 DNA: TGTGCCAGCAGTCTTCAGGGGGCCACTAATGAAAAACTGTTTTTT; CDR3 protein: CASSLQGATNEKLFF
D gene: .; clone size: .; V gene: TRBV7-9; J gene: TRBJ1-2; CDR3 DNA: TGTGCCAGCACCTCGGGAGGAAACTATGGCTACACCTTC; CDR3 protein: CASTSGGNYGYTF
D gene: .; clone size: many; V gene: TRBV5-1; J gene: TRBJ2-7; CDR3 DNA: TGCGCCAGCAGCTTGGATATAGGACATCCCTACGAGCAGTACTTC; CDR3 protein: CASSLDIGHPYEQYF
D gene: TRBD2; clone size: many; V gene: TRBV10-3; J gene: TRBJ2-3; CDR3 DNA: TGTGCCATCAGCTACCTTATAGCGGGAGCCGCAGATACGCAGTATTTT; CDR3 protein: CAISYLIAGAADTQYF
D gene: TRBD1; clone size: many; V gene: TRBV12-3/TRBV12-4; J gene: TRBJ2-1; CDR3 DNA: TGTGCCAGCAGCTCCAAGCTGGGACAGGGTTACAATGAGCAGTTCTTC; CDR3 protein: CASSSKLGQGYNEQFF
D gene: TRBD2; clone size: many; V gene: TRBV7-2; J gene: TRBJ2-1; CDR3 DNA: TGTGCCAGCAGCTTGTGGGAGGGAGTGGGGAATGAGCAGTTCTTC; CDR3 protein: CASSLWEGVGNEQFF
D gene: TRBD2; clone size: many; V gene: TRBV7-8; J gene: TRBJ2-1; CDR3 DNA: TGTGCCAGCAGCCCGGGACTAGCGGGAGGGGGTGAGCAGTTCTTC; CDR3 protein: CASSPGLAGGGEQFF